This entry describes one T cell receptor beta chain. Its target is unknown. The sample is drawn from a study of CD8+ T cells in alopecia areata. Study details: The protocol delivered tofacitinib for 6 to 18 months, then withdrew it for 6 months. Study-level findings and limits: Normal scalp had lower clonality than lesional scalp, with alopecia totalis/universalis lesions showing this most strongly.

Reverse transcribed after extraction, RNA yielded cDNA as the sequencing template. The repertoire was sequenced with immunoSEQ multiplex PCR; TCRdb's copy has only in-frame clones and lacks some. The table includes about 140,000 clones, roughly 46% detected once. The germline V and J ends were trimmed by 4 bases and 4 bases, with 11 bases remaining between them. Germline V lookup: CDR1 SQVTM, CDR2 ANQGSEA. CDR3 length: 14 amino acids. This TCR derives from a human donor with alopecia areata. The chain recombines TRBV29-1 with TRBJ2-6, with a possible D match to TRBD1 (5 bases). Sequenced here: CD4+ T cells sorted from blood, sampled at week 0. The CDR3 nucleotides read TGCAGCGTTGCGGAAGGGGCCGGGGCCAACGTCCTGACTTTC. This codes for CSVAEGAGANVLTF.